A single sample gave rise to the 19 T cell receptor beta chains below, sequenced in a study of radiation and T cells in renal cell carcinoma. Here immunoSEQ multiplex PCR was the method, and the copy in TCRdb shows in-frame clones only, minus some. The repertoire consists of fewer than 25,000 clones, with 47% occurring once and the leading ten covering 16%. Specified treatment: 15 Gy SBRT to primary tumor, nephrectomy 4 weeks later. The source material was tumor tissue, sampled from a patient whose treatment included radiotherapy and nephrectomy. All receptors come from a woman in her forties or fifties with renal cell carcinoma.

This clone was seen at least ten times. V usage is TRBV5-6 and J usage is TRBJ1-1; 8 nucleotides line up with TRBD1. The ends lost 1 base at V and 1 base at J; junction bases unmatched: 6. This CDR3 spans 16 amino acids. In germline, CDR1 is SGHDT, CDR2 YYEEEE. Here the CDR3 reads CASSLFGQGGNTEAFF. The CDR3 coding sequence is TGTGCCAGCAGCTTGTTCGGACAGGGAGGGAACACTGAAGCTTTCTTT.

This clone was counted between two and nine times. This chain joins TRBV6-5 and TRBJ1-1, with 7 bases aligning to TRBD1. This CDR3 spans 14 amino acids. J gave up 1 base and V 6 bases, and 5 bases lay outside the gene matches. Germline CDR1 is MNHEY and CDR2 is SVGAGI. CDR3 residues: CASRPGQRNTEAFF. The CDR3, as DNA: TGTGCCAGCAGGCCGGGACAGAGGAACACTGAAGCTTTCTTT.

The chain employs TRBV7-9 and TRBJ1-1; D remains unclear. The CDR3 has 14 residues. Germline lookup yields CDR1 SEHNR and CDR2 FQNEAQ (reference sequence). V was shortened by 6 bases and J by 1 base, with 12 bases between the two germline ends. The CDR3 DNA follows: TGTGCCAGCAGGTTCGAGGGAGGGAACACTGAAGCTTTCTTT. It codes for CASRFEGGNTEAFF.

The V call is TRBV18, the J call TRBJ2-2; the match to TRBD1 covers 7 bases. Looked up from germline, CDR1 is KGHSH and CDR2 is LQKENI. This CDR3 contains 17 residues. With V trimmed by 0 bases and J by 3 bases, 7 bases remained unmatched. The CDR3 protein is CASSPPVTGTYTGELFF. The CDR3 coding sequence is TGTGCCAGCTCACCACCTGTGACAGGGACGTACACCGGGGAGCTGTTTTTT.

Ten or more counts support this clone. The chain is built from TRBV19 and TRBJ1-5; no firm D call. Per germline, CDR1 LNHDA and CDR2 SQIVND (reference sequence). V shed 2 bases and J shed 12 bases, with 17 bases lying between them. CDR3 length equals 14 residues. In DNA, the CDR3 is TGTGCCAGTAGTATAACCCTCACAGCCTTTATCCAGCATTTT. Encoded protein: CASSITLTAFIQHF.

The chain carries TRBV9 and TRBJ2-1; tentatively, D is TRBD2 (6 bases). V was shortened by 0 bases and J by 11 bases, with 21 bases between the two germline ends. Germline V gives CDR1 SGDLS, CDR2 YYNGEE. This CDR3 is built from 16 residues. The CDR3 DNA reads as TGTGCCAGCAGCGTAGATGTTTCCCGGGAACGGGGGAAGCAGTTCTTC. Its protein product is CASSVDVSRERGKQFF.

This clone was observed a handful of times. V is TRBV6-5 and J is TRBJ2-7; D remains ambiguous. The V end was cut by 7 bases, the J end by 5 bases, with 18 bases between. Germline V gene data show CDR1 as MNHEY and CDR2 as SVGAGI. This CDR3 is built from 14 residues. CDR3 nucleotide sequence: TGTGCCAGCACCATCGGACCCACGGTGGACGAGCAGTACTTC. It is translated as CASTIGPTVDEQYF.

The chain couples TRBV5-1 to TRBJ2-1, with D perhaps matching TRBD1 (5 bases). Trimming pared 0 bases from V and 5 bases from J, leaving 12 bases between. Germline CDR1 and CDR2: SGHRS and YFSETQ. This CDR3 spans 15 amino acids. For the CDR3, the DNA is TGCGCCAGCAGCTTGGTGGTGGGGCAGGACAATGAGCAGTTCTTC. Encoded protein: CASSLVVGQDNEQFF. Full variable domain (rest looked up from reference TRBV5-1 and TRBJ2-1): KAGVTQTPRYLIKTRGQQVTLSCSPISGHRSVSWYQQTPGQGLQFLFEYFSETQRNKGNFPGRFSGRQFSNSRSEMNVSTLELGDSALYLCASSLVVGQDNEQFFGPGTRLTVL.

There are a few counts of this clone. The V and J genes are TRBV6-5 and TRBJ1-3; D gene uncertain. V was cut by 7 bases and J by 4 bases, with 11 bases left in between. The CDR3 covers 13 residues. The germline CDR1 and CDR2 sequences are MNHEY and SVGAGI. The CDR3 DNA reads TGTGCCAGCACCTGGAGGGAGGGAAACACCATATATTTT. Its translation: CASTWREGNTIYF.

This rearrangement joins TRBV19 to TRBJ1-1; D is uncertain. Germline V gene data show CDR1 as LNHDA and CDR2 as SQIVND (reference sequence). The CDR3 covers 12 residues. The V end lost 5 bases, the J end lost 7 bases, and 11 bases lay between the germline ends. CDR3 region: CASSHPTGEAFF. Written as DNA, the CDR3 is TGTGCCAGTAGTCATCCGACGGGTGAAGCTTTCTTT. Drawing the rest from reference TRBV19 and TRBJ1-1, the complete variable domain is DGGITQSPKYLFRKEGQNVTLSCEQNLNHDAMYWYRQDPGQGLRLIYYSQIVNDFQKGDIAEGYSVSREKKESFPLTVTSAQKNPTAFYLCASSHPTGEAFFGQGTRLTVV.

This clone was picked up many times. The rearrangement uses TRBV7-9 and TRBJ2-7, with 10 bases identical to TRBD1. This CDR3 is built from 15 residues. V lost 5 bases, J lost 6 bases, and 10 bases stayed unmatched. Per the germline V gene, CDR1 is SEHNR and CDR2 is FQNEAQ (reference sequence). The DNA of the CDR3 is TGTGCCAGCAGCCCCCGGGACAGGGGTGGATCCGAGCAGTACTTC. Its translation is CASSPRDRGGSEQYF.

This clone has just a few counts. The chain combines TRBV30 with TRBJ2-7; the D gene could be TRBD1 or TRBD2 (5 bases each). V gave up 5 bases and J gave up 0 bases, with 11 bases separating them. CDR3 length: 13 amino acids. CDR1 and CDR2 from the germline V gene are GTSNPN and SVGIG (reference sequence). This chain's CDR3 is CAWGSGSSYEQYF. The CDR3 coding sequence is TGTGCCTGGGGATCAGGGAGCTCCTACGAGCAGTACTTC.

CDR3 nucleotides: TGTGCCAGCAGCCCAAGTGGGACAGCTAACTATGGCTACACCTTC. It translates to CASSPSGTANYGYTF. The V and J genes are TRBV7-8 and TRBJ1-2, with 7 bases that match TRBD1. J lost 0 bases, V lost 5 bases, and 6 bases had no gene match. The germline gives CDR1 SGHVS, CDR2 FQNEAQ. The CDR3 runs to 15 residues.

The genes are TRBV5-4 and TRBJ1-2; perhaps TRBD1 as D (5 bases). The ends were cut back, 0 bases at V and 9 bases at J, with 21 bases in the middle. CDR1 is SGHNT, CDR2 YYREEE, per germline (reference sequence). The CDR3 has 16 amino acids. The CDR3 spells CASSLVRTGHGLSYTF. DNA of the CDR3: TGTGCCAGCAGCTTGGTTCGAACGGGGCACGGCCTGAGCTACACCTTC.

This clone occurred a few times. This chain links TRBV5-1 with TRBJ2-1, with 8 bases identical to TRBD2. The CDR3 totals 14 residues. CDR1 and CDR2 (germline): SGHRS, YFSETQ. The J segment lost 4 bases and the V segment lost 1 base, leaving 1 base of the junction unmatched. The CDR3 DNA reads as TGCGCCAGCAGCTTGCCGGGGGGGTACAATGAGCAGTTCTTC. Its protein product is CASSLPGGYNEQFF.

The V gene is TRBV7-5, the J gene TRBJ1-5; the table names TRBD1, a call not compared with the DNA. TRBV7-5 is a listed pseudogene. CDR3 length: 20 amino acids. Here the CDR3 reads CARSLSGTEERVISNQPQHF. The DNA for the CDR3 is TGTGCCAGAAGCTTAAGTGGCACAGAAGAGAGAGTCATTAGCAATCAGCCCCAGCATTTT.

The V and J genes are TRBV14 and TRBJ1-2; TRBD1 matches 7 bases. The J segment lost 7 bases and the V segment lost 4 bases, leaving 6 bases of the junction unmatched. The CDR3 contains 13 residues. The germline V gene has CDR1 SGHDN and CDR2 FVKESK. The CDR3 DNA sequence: TGTGCCAGCAGCCCAGGCAGGGGGTTTGGCTACACCTTC. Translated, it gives CASSPGRGFGYTF.

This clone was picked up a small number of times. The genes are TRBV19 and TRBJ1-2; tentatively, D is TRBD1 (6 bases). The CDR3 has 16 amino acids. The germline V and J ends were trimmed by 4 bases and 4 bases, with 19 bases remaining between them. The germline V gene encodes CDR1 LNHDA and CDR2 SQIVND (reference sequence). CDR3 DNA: TGTGCCAGTAGTACAGGTCTCGCAGGGGAAGCCTATGGCTACACCTTC. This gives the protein CASSTGLAGEAYGYTF.

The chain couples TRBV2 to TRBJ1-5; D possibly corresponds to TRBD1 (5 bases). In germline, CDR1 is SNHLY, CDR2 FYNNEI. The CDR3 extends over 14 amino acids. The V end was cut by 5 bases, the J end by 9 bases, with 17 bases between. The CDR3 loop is CASSIRGVLMPQHF. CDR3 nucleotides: TGTGCCAGCAGTATAAGGGGAGTTCTGATGCCCCAGCATTTT.